Listed here are 13 T cell receptor beta chains from one sample, sequenced in a study of shared clonotypes between healthy human individuals. The method was immunoSEQ multiplex PCR; TCRdb's version includes in-frame clones alone and lacks a portion of them. This sample yields about 2.4 million clones, of which roughly 93% are seen a single time; roughly 0.36% belongs to the top ten. The sample consisted of naive CD4+ T cells from PBMCs. Subset described: CD45RA+ positively selected. Receptors were obtained from a young man in good health. Some clones in this sample may be carry-over from other donors' samples.

CDR3 loop: CASSPRFLGQPSENTEAFF. CDR3 nucleotides: TGCGCCAGCAGCCCCCGGTTTCTGGGACAGCCTTCCGAGAACACTGAAGCTTTCTTT. J is TRBJ1-1 and V is TRBV5-1, with 7 bases identical to TRBD1. This CDR3 region has 19 residues. V lost 4 bases, J lost 1 base, and 19 bases stayed unmatched. The germline CDR1 and CDR2 sequences are SGHRS and YFSETQ.

V usage is TRBV28 and J usage is TRBJ1-4; D is possibly TRBD1 (6 bases). Germline-derived CDR1 and CDR2 are MDHEN and SYDVKM. Trimming removed 5 bases from V and 5 bases from J, with 15 bases in between. This CDR3 has 15 residues. The CDR3 sequence: CASSRGGGQNEKLFF. The CDR3 DNA reads as TGTGCCAGCAGTAGGGGTGGCGGACAGAATGAAAAACTGTTTTTT.

The J gene is TRBJ2-7, the V gene TRBV9, with TRBD2 matching over 8 bases. The trim removed 3 bases at V and 5 bases at J, leaving 7 bases unmatched. Germline V gene lookup returns CDR1 SGDLS and CDR2 YYNGEE. The CDR3 has 14 residues. The CDR3, as DNA: TGTGCCAGCAGCGCGGGGGGGCGAGGGAACGAGCAGTACTTC. This sequence encodes CASSAGGRGNEQYF.

This sequence joins TRBV6-1 and TRBJ1-4; D remains ambiguous. Trimming left V 7 bases short and J 3 bases short, with 15 bases between. This CDR3 has 15 amino acids. Germline loops: CDR1 MNHNS, CDR2 SASEGT. CDR3 sequence (DNA): TGTGCCAGCAACCCCCCGACGCGTCCTAATGAAAAACTGTTTTTT. Translated, it gives CASNPPTRPNEKLFF.

V gene TRBV28 combines with J gene TRBJ2-5; the D gene is possibly TRBD1 (5 bases). The V gene lost 7 bases and the J gene lost 4 bases, with 13 bases spanning the gap. The CDR3 length is 13 residues. From germline, CDR1 is MDHEN and CDR2 SYDVKM. CDR3: CASKGWVVETQYF. The CDR3 DNA reads TGTGCCAGCAAGGGGTGGGTAGTAGAGACCCAGTACTTC.

The chain is built from TRBV28 and TRBJ1-2; D unclear. The V end lost 4 bases, the J end lost 2 bases, and 11 bases lay between the germline ends. The length of the CDR3 is 14 residues. Germline V gene sequence: CDR1 MDHEN, CDR2 SYDVKM. DNA of the CDR3: TGTGCCAGCAGTTATAACCTTGAGAACTATGGCTACACCTTC. Translated, it gives CASSYNLENYGYTF.

The chain links TRBV2 to TRBJ1-1; D not resolved. Germline values: CDR1 SNHLY, CDR2 FYNNEI. CDR3 length: 12 amino acids. V lost 2 bases to trimming and J lost 13 bases, with 14 bases between them. The CDR3 loop is CASSERSTLGFF. CDR3 DNA: TGTGCCAGCAGTGAAAGGTCGACCTTGGGTTTCTTT.

In this sample, this clone turned up many times. This chain joins TRBV29-1 and TRBJ2-3; 7 bases are shared with TRBD2. The trim removed 4 bases at V and 2 bases at J, leaving 9 bases unmatched. Germline CDR1 reads SQVTM; CDR2 reads ANQGSEA. The CDR3 is 15 amino acids. The CDR3 reads CSVGVGGRNTDTQYF. The DNA of the CDR3 is TGCAGCGTTGGGGTTGGCGGGAGAAACACAGATACGCAGTATTTT.

This clone has only a few counts. The rearrangement uses TRBV28 and TRBJ1-5, with a tentative D call TRBD1 (6 bases). V was trimmed by 6 bases and J by 6 bases, leaving 15 bases between them. Germline V CDR1 and CDR2: MDHEN, SYDVKM. This CDR3 contains 14 residues. This chain's CDR3 is CASSGMAGVQPQHF. The CDR3 DNA reads as TGTGCCAGCAGCGGGATGGCAGGGGTTCAGCCCCAGCATTTT.

The chain employs TRBV5-1 and TRBJ2-5; a weak D match, TRBD1 (5 bases). V was trimmed by 0 bases and J by 4 bases, leaving 16 bases between them. The germline gives CDR1 SGHRS, CDR2 YFSETQ. This CDR3 has 16 amino acids. Here the CDR3 reads CASSLEALTASETQYF. In DNA, the CDR3 is TGCGCCAGCAGCTTGGAGGCTCTGACAGCCTCAGAGACCCAGTACTTC.

CDR3 in DNA: TGTGCCAGAAGCTTGAAGTTAGGAACCCGGAGCTCTGGAAACACCATATATTTT. Translating it yields CARSLKLGTRSSGNTIYF. The V gene is TRBV5-3, the J gene TRBJ1-3; D gene unclear. TRBV5-3 is noted as an ORF with a role that remains uncertain. This CDR3 comprises 18 residues. Deletions cut 1 base from V and 0 bases from J, with 17 bases between.

As concerns this clone: The same CDR3 is also encoded by other DNA sequences in this sample. The rearrangement joins TRBV5-1 to TRBJ2-3; TRBD1 matches at 7 bases. V shed 4 bases, J shed 2 bases, and the junction held 7 bases outside the gene matches. Germline CDR1 SGHRS, CDR2 YFSETQ. CDR3 size: 15 residues. CDR3 protein: CASSPGQVSTDTQYF. The CDR3 DNA reads as TGCGCCAGCAGCCCAGGACAGGTTTCCACAGATACGCAGTATTTT.

V and J are TRBV15 and TRBJ2-2, with D perhaps given as TRBD1 or TRBD2 (5 bases each). The V end lost 4 bases, the J end lost 4 bases, and 16 bases lay between the germline ends. The CDR3 consists of 16 residues. Germline V gene lookup returns CDR1 LNHNV and CDR2 YYDKDF (reference sequence). CDR3 nucleotide sequence: TGTGCCACCAGCACCGGGGCCGCCCTGGGCACCGGGGAGCTGTTTTTT. Protein: CATSTGAALGTGELFF.